The TCR beta chain described here comes from a study of shared clonotypes between healthy human individuals. Study-level results: Sequencing depth was predicted to influence how clonotypes are shared among donors.

Comment on this clone: Its antigen is not identified.

Germline V gene sequence: CDR1 SGHRS, CDR2 YFSETQ. The CDR3 runs to 15 residues. V was shortened by 0 bases and J by 1 base, with 11 bases between the two germline ends. Genomic DNA from each subset was divided evenly over several immunoSEQ plates. In the original analysis: Filtering differed, since immunoSEQ gave only junction sequences and no quality scores. Assay: immunoSEQ multiplex PCR; the TCRdb copy retains only in-frame clones and omits some. Clone size and the V and J calls come from that table; the DNA yielded D and trimming. This sample has about 490,000 clones, with approximately 79% found just once.

This clonotype was sampled from a woman aged 40-49 years in good health. Some clones in this sample may be carry-over from other donors' samples. This chain connects TRBV5-1 to TRBJ2-7; tentative D call: TRBD1 (7 bases). Source material: PBMCs. The CDR3 here is CASSLASGGSYEQYF. In DNA form, the CDR3 reads TGCGCCAGCAGCTTGGCGTCAGGGGGGTCCTACGAGCAGTACTTC.